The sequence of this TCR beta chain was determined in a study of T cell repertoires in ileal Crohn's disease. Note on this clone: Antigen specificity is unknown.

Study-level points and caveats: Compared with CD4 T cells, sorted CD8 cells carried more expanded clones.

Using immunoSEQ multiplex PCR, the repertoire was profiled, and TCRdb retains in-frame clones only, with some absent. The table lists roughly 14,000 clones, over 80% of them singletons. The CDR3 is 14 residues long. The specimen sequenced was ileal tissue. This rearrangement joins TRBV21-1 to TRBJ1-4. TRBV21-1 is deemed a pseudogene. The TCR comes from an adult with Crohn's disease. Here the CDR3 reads CASSNKAGTEKLFF. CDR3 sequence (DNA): TGTGCCAGCAGCAACAAAGCTGGTACCGAAAAACTGTTTTTT.